The present entry profiles one T cell receptor (beta chain) with its context. This record comes from a study of T cells in localized non-small cell lung cancer. Assay used: immunoSEQ multiplex PCR; TCRdb lists only in-frame clones, some missing. The sample consists of about 56,000 clones, 80% to 90% of them appearing once. The CDR3 covers 15 residues. J lost 0 bases, V lost 7 bases, and 7 bases had no gene match. CDR1 and CDR2 from the germline V gene are SEHNR and FQNEAQ (reference sequence). The clonotype comes from a woman aged 35 to 70 with stage I lung adenocarcinoma. Specimen: peripheral blood, collected before any cancer treatment. This sequence joins TRBV7-9 and TRBJ2-5; 8 nucleotides line up with TRBD2. CDR3 amino acids: CASIVRGDNQETQYF. The CDR3 DNA sequence: TGTGCCAGCATCGTGCGGGGGGATAACCAAGAGACCCAGTACTTC.